Each of the 5 T cell receptor beta chains below was sequenced from the same sample in a study of Ad26.COV2.S vaccination and SARS-CoV-2 variants. Sample treatment: 15 to 20 received Ad26.COV2.S at low or high dose, single or two shots; roughly five received placebo; per-sample allocation not given. Sampling happened 63 days after the first vaccine or placebo injection. Assay used: immunoSEQ multiplex PCR; TCRdb lists only in-frame clones, some missing. This sample has under 600,000 clones, with about 89% found just once. The source was peripheral blood, collected in a trial of Ad26.COV2.S vaccine versus placebo. Receptors were obtained from a person aged 18-65 years who received the Ad26.COV2.S COVID-19 vaccine or a placebo.

The CDR3 nucleotides are TGTGCCAGCAGTGAAGCGGGGCAAAAACTGTTTTTT. Amino acids: CASSEAGQKLFF. This sequence joins TRBV2 and TRBJ1-4; TRBD1 is a possible D gene (5 bases). The V end was cut by 0 bases, the J end by 9 bases, with 5 bases between. CDR3 length: 12 residues. CDR1 and CDR2 (germline): SNHLY, FYNNEI.

CDR3 region: CASSLPSGGAYEQYF. The CDR3 DNA reads TGTGCCAGCAGCTTACCTAGCGGGGGGGCCTACGAGCAGTACTTC. The V call is TRBV7-2, the J call TRBJ2-7; TRBD2 aligns across 12 bases. The CDR3 spans 15 residues. CDR1 and CDR2 (germline): SGHTA, FQGNSA. The ends lost 2 bases at V and 2 bases at J; junction bases unmatched: 1.

The V call is TRBV13, the J call TRBJ1-1, with no clear D. The CDR3 totals 14 residues. Germline loops: CDR1 PRHDT, CDR2 FYEKMQ (reference sequence). Trimming stripped 5 bases from V and 1 base from J, with 11 bases between. CDR3 residues: CASSPAVANTEAFF. As DNA, the CDR3 is TGTGCCAGCAGCCCGGCGGTGGCGAACACTGAAGCTTTCTTT.

V gene TRBV18 combines with J gene TRBJ1-5, with a possible D match to TRBD1 (5 bases). V lost 4 bases and J lost 6, with 19 bases in between. The CDR3 totals 16 residues. CDR1 and CDR2 (germline): KGHSH, LQKENI. CDR3 protein: CASSLNTVRESQPQHF. Here the CDR3 DNA reads TGTGCCAGCTCACTTAACACCGTCAGGGAGAGTCAGCCCCAGCATTTT.

This sequence joins TRBV25-1 and TRBJ1-2; D unresolved. Trimming cost V 3 bases and J 5 bases, with 19 bases left between them. The CDR3 extends over 16 amino acids. From germline, CDR1 is MGHDK and CDR2 SYGVNS. CDR3 nucleotide sequence: TGTGCCAGCAGTGATCGCCGCGGCGCGATGTTTTATGGCTACACCTTC. Protein sequence: CASSDRRGAMFYGYTF.